The sequence of this TCR beta chain was determined in a study of T cells in Graves' hyperthyroidism and ophthalmopathy. General study results and limits: Blood also showed most of the thyroid clonotypes that were expanded above 0.001.

The length of the CDR3 is 12 residues. V lost 0 bases, J lost 16 bases, and 8 bases stayed unmatched. The germline gives CDR1 SQVTM, CDR2 ANQGSEA. For this clonotype: Its cognate antigen is unknown.

Hyperthyroidism had been newly diagnosed in patients aged 18 to 65, and its duration was under 2 months. Amplified regions were TCR beta CDR3 sequences from RNA transcripts. RT-PCR in the first round (using the HTBI primer set) targeted the TCR CDR3. TCRdb ran MiXCR on the multiplex PCR reads and lists one entry per CDR3 protein. The table lists under 400,000 distinct CDR3 sequences, 15% to 19% of them singletons. This receptor was identified in a young woman with Graves' hyperthyroidism that later progressed to Graves' ophthalmopathy. The sequencing input was blood. The chain recombines TRBV29-1 with TRBJ2-2, with 7 positions matching TRBD1. CDR3 in DNA: TGCAGCGTTGAAGATGGCGAGACAGGGAGGTTTTTT. It translates to CSVEDGETGRFF.